Described below is a single T cell receptor beta chain sequence and its context. This specimen belongs to a study of cytomegalovirus exposure and HLA in healthy donors. Study in general: There were 85 million or so unique TCRs (from HLA-typed donors) in an early data release. Clustering assigned 70% to 85% of the approximately 430 genotyped donors to the Caucasian-associated ancestry cluster.

The V and J ends lost 2 bases and 1 base respectively, with 14 bases between them. There are 16 residues in the CDR3. Germline-derived CDR1 and CDR2 are SGHVS and FNYEAQ. With 60 Vbeta and 13 Jbeta primers, the PCR was carried out. Measured with immunoSEQ multiplex PCR; TCRdb has only the in-frame clones, and not every one. This sample carries about 170,000 clones, about 65% of them seen once, and the ten largest clones take approximately 1.5%. The chain combines TRBV7-6 with TRBJ1-1; D uncertain. The TCR originated in a girl aged 10 to 17 in good health and CMV-seronegative. Sample: PBMCs. CDR3 loop: CASSLYIEQWNTEAFF. CDR3 nucleotides: TGTGCCAGCAGCTTATATATCGAACAGTGGAACACTGAAGCTTTCTTT.